Below, 32 T cell receptor beta chains from the same sample are listed, as sequenced in a study of CD8 T cells in ankylosing spondylitis. Overall study findings and caveats: What appeared characteristic of ankylosing spondylitis blood was a TCR beta motif of several highly homologous variants.

TCRdb used MiXCR to reprocess the 5' RACE reads, holding one entry per CDR3 protein. The data hold approximately 300,000 distinct CDR3 sequences, with 6.5% to 10% observed a single time. These receptors' targets are unknown. Source material: blood, either unsorted or a sorted T cell fraction (not recorded which). These receptors were taken from a male donor with ankylosing spondylitis.

The chain links TRBV7-2 to TRBJ2-3; 10 bases match TRBD2. There are 17 residues in the CDR3. Germline CDR1 SGHTA, CDR2 FQGNSA. The ends lost 5 bases at V and 3 bases at J; junction bases unmatched: 11. The CDR3 DNA is TGTGCCAGCAGCGCAAAGCGGGAGGGCCTTGGTACAGATACGCAGTATTTT. Translating gives CASSAKREGLGTDTQYF. Drawing the rest from reference TRBV7-2 and TRBJ2-3, the complete variable domain is GAGVSQSPSNKVTEKGKDVELRCDPISGHTALYWYRQSLGQGLEFLIYFQGNSAPDKSGLPSDRFSAERTGGSVSTLTIQRTQQEDSAVYLCASSAKREGLGTDTQYFGPGTRLTVL.

The chain uses TRBV28 and TRBJ1-2, with 11 bases aligning to TRBD1. The CDR3 runs to 16 residues. V lost 6 bases and J lost 5; bases outside the gene matches: 11. CDR1 MDHEN and CDR2 SYDVKM come from the germline V gene. DNA of the CDR3: TGTGCCAGCAGAAAGCCATCCGGGACAGGGGGATATGGCTACACCTTC. Translation gives CASRKPSGTGGYGYTF.

The rearrangement links TRBV20-1 to TRBJ1-5; D unclear. Trimming cost V 3 bases and J 6 bases, with 12 bases left between them. Germline CDR1 reads DFQATT; CDR2 reads SNEGSKA (reference sequence). The CDR3 has 13 amino acids. The CDR3 nucleotides are TGCAGTGCTAGTCTCCAGGACGGTCAGCCCCAGCATTTT. It specifies CSASLQDGQPQHF.

In its sample, this clonotype was seen many times. The chain has TRBV29-1 and TRBJ2-1; D is unclear. Germline V gene data show CDR1 as SQVTM and CDR2 as ANQGSEA. Trimming cost V 4 bases and J 8 bases, with 3 bases left between them. The CDR3 spans 9 residues. Here the CDR3 reads CSVGDEQFF. The CDR3 DNA reads TGCAGCGTTGGTGATGAGCAGTTCTTC.

This clonotype has just a few counts. This chain links TRBV29-1 with TRBJ1-4, with a possible D match to TRBD1 (6 bases). Trimming left V 4 bases short and J 8 bases short, with 17 bases between. The CDR3 runs 14 residues. The germline V gene encodes CDR1 SQVTM and CDR2 ANQGSEA. CDR3 loop: CSVVPQGLGEKLFF. DNA of the CDR3: TGCAGCGTTGTACCCCAGGGGCTAGGAGAAAAACTGTTTTTT.

This clonotype was counted ten times or more. The chain carries TRBV7-9 and TRBJ2-5; D is undetermined. There are 13 residues in the CDR3. V was cut by 2 bases and J by 2 bases, with 6 bases left in between. Germline V lookup: CDR1 SEHNR, CDR2 FQNEAQ (reference sequence). CDR3 nucleotide sequence: TGTGCCAGCAGCTTATATCCACAAGAGACCCAGTACTTC. Protein product: CASSLYPQETQYF. Drawing the rest from reference TRBV7-9 and TRBJ2-5, the complete variable domain is DTGVSQNPRHKITKRGQNVTFRCDPISEHNRLYWYRQTLGQGPEFLTYFQNEAQLEKSRLLSDRFSAERPKGSFSTLEIQRTEQGDSAMYLCASSLYPQETQYFGPGTRLLVL.

In this sample, this clonotype turned up a few times. J is TRBJ2-3 and V is TRBV11-2, with D hard to call. This CDR3 is 13 amino acids long. Per the germline V gene, CDR1 is SGHAT and CDR2 is FQNNGV. V lost 5 bases and J lost 2, with 8 bases in between. The CDR3 coding sequence is TGTGCCAGCAGCCCATCCCTCACAGATACGCAGTATTTT. Its protein is CASSPSLTDTQYF.

This clonotype showed up just a few times. The CDR3 end shows no conserved phenylalanine or tryptophan, and so a read error is likely. It is unclear where the CDR3 begins or ends on the DNA, so no DNA is shown, and the CDR3 is as TCRdb lists it. The rearrangement uses TRBV7-8 and TRBJ1-2; the table's D call, TRBD1, was not checked against the DNA. Germline CDR1 reads SGHVS; CDR2 reads FQNEAQ. The CDR3 is 12 residues long, ends included. CDR3 loop: CASSLERAGDKY.

In its sample, this clonotype was seen a few times. V and J are TRBV5-6 and TRBJ2-5; no reliable D call. The germline V gene has CDR1 SGHDT and CDR2 YYEEEE. This CDR3 has 14 amino acids. Trimming shortened V by 3 bases and J by 2 bases, and 11 bases separated the two germline ends. The CDR3 nucleotides are TGTGCCAGCAGCTGGGATTTAGGGCAAGAGACCCAGTACTTC. It is translated as CASSWDLGQETQYF.

This chain uses TRBV5-1 with TRBJ2-1; 8 bases fit TRBD2. J gave up 3 bases and V 4 bases, and 9 bases lay outside the gene matches. CDR1 and CDR2 (germline): SGHRS, YFSETQ. The CDR3 loop spans 16 amino acids. CDR3 nucleotide sequence: TGCGCCAGCAGCACTACTAGCGGAGAGCGCTACAATGAGCAGTTCTTC. Translating gives CASSTTSGERYNEQFF.

There are a few counts of this clonotype. The chain is built from TRBV7-2 and TRBJ2-3; 12 bases fit TRBD2. Germline values: CDR1 SGHTA, CDR2 FQGNSA. CDR3 length: 16 residues. Trimming cost V 5 bases and J 6 bases; bases outside gene matches: 9. The CDR3 protein is CASSTSSGRALDTQYF. CDR3 nucleotides: TGTGCCAGCAGCACGTCTAGCGGGAGGGCCCTCGATACGCAGTATTTT.

The rearrangement links TRBV3-1 to TRBJ2-2; 8 bases are a match to TRBD1. This CDR3 spans 16 amino acids. The junction had 8 bases not matched to a gene; V was cut back by 4 bases and J by 4 bases. Germline values: CDR1 LGHDT, CDR2 YNNKEL (reference sequence). CDR3 loop: CASSPRVTGGTGELFF. The CDR3 nucleotides are TGTGCCAGCAGCCCCAGGGTCACAGGGGGCACCGGGGAGCTGTTTTTT.

In its sample, this clonotype was seen many times. J is TRBJ2-3 and V is TRBV20-1, with TRBD2 as a possible D gene (6 bases). This CDR3 region has 16 residues. In germline, CDR1 is DFQATT, CDR2 SNEGSKA (reference sequence). Trimming stripped 0 bases from V and 2 bases from J, with 15 bases between. The CDR3 DNA reads TGCAGTGCTAGAGACTGGGAGGCGGAAATCACAGATACGCAGTATTTT. This codes for CSARDWEAEITDTQYF.

This clonotype was counted at least ten times. This chain connects TRBV7-6 to TRBJ2-5; 7 bases map to TRBD1. CDR3 size: 14 residues. Trimming cost V 5 bases and J 5 bases; bases outside gene matches: 8. Germline V gives CDR1 SGHVS, CDR2 FNYEAQ. CDR3 sequence: CASSTGQPGETQYF. The CDR3 nucleotides are TGTGCCAGCAGCACGGGACAGCCAGGCGAGACCCAGTACTTC.

This clonotype has a count of ten or more. The DNA of the CDR3 is TGTGCCGCCCGGCCTTGGGCGGGGATGATGGACACTGAAGCTTTCTTT. It encodes CAARPWAGMMDTEAFF. The chain carries TRBV10-3 and TRBJ1-1; no firm D call. The CDR3 spans 16 residues. V was cut by 11 bases and J by 3 bases, with 25 bases left in between. Germline V gene data show CDR1 as ENHRY and CDR2 as SYGVKD.

This clonotype showed up just a few times. The chain couples TRBV5-1 to TRBJ2-7; D ambiguous. The germline CDR1 and CDR2 sequences are SGHRS and YFSETQ. The CDR3 is made up of 16 amino acids. V gave up 1 base and J gave up 0 bases, with 14 bases separating them. CDR3 residues: CASSLIPRPSSYEQYF. CDR3 coding DNA: TGCGCCAGCAGCTTGATCCCCAGGCCAAGCTCCTACGAGCAGTACTTC.

This clonotype appeared many times. The CDR3 is CASTGTLTAGVHYEQYF. CDR3 nucleotide sequence: TGTGCCAGCACCGGAACCTTGACAGCGGGAGTTCACTACGAGCAGTACTTC. The chain carries TRBV12-3 or TRBV12-4 and TRBJ2-7; TRBD2 matches 8 bases. The trim removed 7 bases at V and 3 bases at J, leaving 17 bases unmatched. CDR3 length: 17 residues.

This clonotype was seen only a few times. The V gene is TRBV19, the J gene TRBJ2-1; D possibly corresponds to TRBD2 (6 bases). This CDR3 contains 14 residues. Germline values: CDR1 LNHDA, CDR2 SQIVND (reference sequence). The V and J ends lost 8 bases and 9 bases respectively, with 20 bases between them. As DNA, the CDR3 is TGTGCCAGTTCAGATGGAGGGTTATGGGGTGAGCAGTTCTTC. Its translation: CASSDGGLWGEQFF.

This clonotype was counted between two and nine times. The chain has TRBV7-9 and TRBJ2-7; D is undetermined. V lost 1 base to trimming and J lost 6 bases, with 13 bases between them. Germline CDR1 and CDR2: SEHNR and FQNEAQ (reference sequence). The CDR3 is made up of 14 amino acids. DNA of the CDR3: TGTGCCAGCAGCTTAGGGGCGGAATTGGCCGAGCAGTACTTC. Protein sequence: CASSLGAELAEQYF.

The gene calls are TRBV5-1 and TRBJ2-7; 7 bases line up with TRBD1. Germline V lookup: CDR1 SGHRS, CDR2 YFSETQ. Losses at the gene ends were 1 base for V and 5 bases for J; bases not matched to a gene: 6. This CDR3 spans 14 amino acids. The CDR3: CASSLQRGRDEQYF. CDR3 nucleotides: TGCGCCAGCAGCTTGCAAAGGGGGCGAGACGAGCAGTACTTC. Full variable domain (rest looked up from reference TRBV5-1 and TRBJ2-7): KAGVTQTPRYLIKTRGQQVTLSCSPISGHRSVSWYQQTPGQGLQFLFEYFSETQRNKGNFPGRFSGRQFSNSRSEMNVSTLELGDSALYLCASSLQRGRDEQYFGPGTRLTVT.

In this sample, this clonotype turned up a few times. The V call is TRBV15, the J call TRBJ2-2; 9 bases agree with TRBD1. After removal of 5 bases from V and 5 bases from J, the junction contained 9 bases not matched to a gene. The CDR3 consists of 16 residues. The germline V gene encodes CDR1 LNHNV and CDR2 YYDKDF (reference sequence). The CDR3 here is CATSPRDRDSTGELFF. The CDR3 DNA is TGTGCCACCAGCCCCCGGGACAGGGATAGTACCGGGGAGCTGTTTTTT.

V is TRBV12-3 or TRBV12-4 and J is TRBJ2-1; the match to TRBD2 covers 8 bases. CDR3 length equals 15 residues. Trimming cost V 2 bases and J 4 bases; bases outside gene matches: 4. CDR3 region: CASSLSSGGYNEQFF. For the CDR3, the DNA is TGTGCCAGCAGTTTAAGTTCGGGGGGGTACAATGAGCAGTTCTTC.

This clonotype was recorded a few times. The gene calls are TRBV7-9 and TRBJ2-3; D might be TRBD1 (5 bases). Trimming removed 5 bases at V and 4 bases at J, with 13 bases between. Germline loops: CDR1 SEHNR, CDR2 FQNEAQ (reference sequence). This CDR3 contains 14 residues. The CDR3 sequence is CASSIQGSADTQYF. The DNA of the CDR3 is TGTGCCAGCAGCATCCAGGGTTCCGCAGATACGCAGTATTTT.

This clonotype was detected only a few times. The chain employs TRBV5-1 and TRBJ2-3; the match to TRBD2 covers 7 bases. The ends lost 0 bases at V and 1 base at J; junction bases unmatched: 5. The CDR3 sequence is 16 residues long. The germline V gene has CDR1 SGHRS and CDR2 YFSETQ. The CDR3 sequence: CASSLEPSGRTDTQYF. DNA of the CDR3: TGCGCCAGCAGCTTGGAGCCTAGCGGACGCACAGATACGCAGTATTTT.

The chain uses TRBV28 and TRBJ1-4; D call uncertain. The CDR3 has 12 amino acids. Trimming removed 3 bases at V and 7 bases at J, with 6 bases between. Germline CDR1 is MDHEN and CDR2 is SYDVKM. The CDR3 sequence: CASSFNSEKLFF. CDR3 DNA sequence: TGTGCCAGCAGTTTTAATAGTGAAAAACTGTTTTTT.

Only a few counts were recorded for this clonotype. The chain uses TRBV9 and TRBJ2-7, with D perhaps TRBD2 (6 bases). This CDR3 spans 14 amino acids. Trimming took off 8 bases at V and 2 bases at J, with 17 bases between the two ends. Looked up from germline, CDR1 is SGDLS and CDR2 is YYNGEE. The CDR3 nucleotides read TGTGCCAGTGGAGGAGGGGCGGGGACCTACGAGCAGTACTTC. Translating gives CASGGGAGTYEQYF.

This chain uses TRBV7-8 with TRBJ1-2; 10 bases are a match to TRBD1. J gave up 3 bases and V 4 bases, and 5 bases lay outside the gene matches. The CDR3 has 15 amino acids. From germline, CDR1 is SGHVS and CDR2 FQNEAQ. CDR3 in DNA: TGTGCCAGCAGCTGGCGGACAGGGGGGGACTATGGCTACACCTTC. It codes for CASSWRTGGDYGYTF.

The V gene is TRBV20-1, the J gene TRBJ1-1; perhaps TRBD1 as D (6 bases). The V gene's germline CDR1 is DFQATT and CDR2 SNEGSKA (reference sequence). Trimming stripped 6 bases from V and 3 bases from J, with 23 bases between. This CDR3 has 16 residues. The CDR3 sequence: CSARRGGPSEYTEAFF. For the CDR3, the DNA is TGCAGTGCCAGGCGGGGGGGCCCCAGCGAGTACACTGAAGCTTTCTTT.

In its sample, this clonotype was seen a few times. The V call is TRBV28, the J call TRBJ1-5, with 8 positions matching TRBD1. The CDR3 spans 15 residues. CDR1 and CDR2 (germline): MDHEN, SYDVKM. V lost 6 bases and J lost 3; bases outside the gene matches: 7. CDR3: CASSSLGQVNQPQHF. The CDR3 DNA follows: TGTGCCAGCAGCTCTTTGGGACAGGTCAATCAGCCCCAGCATTTT.

J is TRBJ2-1 and V is TRBV29-1; D is uncertain. Deletions cut 4 bases from V and 0 bases from J, with 10 bases between. The CDR3 consists of 14 residues. The germline CDR1 and CDR2 sequences are SQVTM and ANQGSEA. CDR3 bases: TGCAGCGTTGTCCTCGGGTTCTCCTACAATGAGCAGTTCTTC. This sequence encodes CSVVLGFSYNEQFF.

This clonotype was seen only a few times. The chain combines TRBV5-1 with TRBJ2-1; D tentatively fits TRBD1 or TRBD2 (7 bases each). The length of the CDR3 is 15 residues. The germline V and J ends were trimmed by 8 bases and 3 bases, with 18 bases remaining between them. Germline assignment: CDR1 SGHRS and CDR2 YFSETQ. The CDR3 DNA is TGCGCCAGTAACCAGGGGGGAGGGGACTACAATGAGCAGTTCTTC. Its translation is CASNQGGGDYNEQFF. Full variable domain (rest looked up from reference TRBV5-1 and TRBJ2-1): KAGVTQTPRYLIKTRGQQVTLSCSPISGHRSVSWYQQTPGQGLQFLFEYFSETQRNKGNFPGRFSGRQFSNSRSEMNVSTLELGDSALYLCASNQGGGDYNEQFFGPGTRLTVL.

The rearrangement joins TRBV5-1 to TRBJ2-2; D is unclear. V was pared by 2 bases and J by 7 bases, with 9 bases between. The CDR3 consists of 13 residues. Germline CDR1 reads SGHRS; CDR2 reads YFSETQ. CDR3: CASSFGGGGELFF. The CDR3 DNA reads as TGCGCCAGCAGCTTCGGCGGCGGCGGGGAGCTGTTTTTT.